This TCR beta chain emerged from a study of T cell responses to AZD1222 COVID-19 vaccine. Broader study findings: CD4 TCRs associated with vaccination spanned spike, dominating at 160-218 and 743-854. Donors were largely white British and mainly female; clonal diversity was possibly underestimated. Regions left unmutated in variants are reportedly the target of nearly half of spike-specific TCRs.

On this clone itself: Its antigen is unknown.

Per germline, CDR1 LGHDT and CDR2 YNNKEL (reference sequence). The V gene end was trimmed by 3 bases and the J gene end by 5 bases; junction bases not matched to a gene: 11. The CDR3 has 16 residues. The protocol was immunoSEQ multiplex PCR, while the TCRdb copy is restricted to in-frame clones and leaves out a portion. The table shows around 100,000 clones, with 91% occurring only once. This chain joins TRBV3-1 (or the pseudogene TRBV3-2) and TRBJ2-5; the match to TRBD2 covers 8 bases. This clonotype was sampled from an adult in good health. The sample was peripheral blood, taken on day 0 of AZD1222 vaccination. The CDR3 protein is CASSQGSGSSAETQYF. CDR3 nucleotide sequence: TGTGCCAGCAGCCAGGGGAGCGGGAGTAGTGCGGAGACCCAGTACTTC.